The 8 T cell receptor beta chains in this list originate from one sample, sequenced in a study of cytomegalovirus exposure and HLA in healthy donors. PCR used 60 Vbeta primers and 13 Jbeta primers. Using immunoSEQ multiplex PCR, the repertoire was profiled, and TCRdb retains in-frame clones only, with some absent. This sample carries under 130,000 clones, with about 3% going to the ten biggest clones. Sequenced input: PBMCs. Every receptor here comes from a man in his forties or fifties in good health and CMV-seronegative.

The rearrangement links TRBV19 to TRBJ2-3; weak D call: TRBD2 (7 bases). The germline CDR1 and CDR2 sequences are LNHDA and SQIVND (reference sequence). Between the trimmed V and J ends, which lost 11 bases and 2 bases, there was a span of 14 bases. The CDR3 contains 13 residues. CDR3 nucleotide sequence: TGTGCCTGCGGCGGGGGCTTCACAGATACGCAGTATTTT. As protein: CACGGGFTDTQYF.

The V gene is TRBV5-5, the J gene TRBJ2-3; D possibly corresponds to TRBD2 (5 bases). The germline V gene has CDR1 SGHKS and CDR2 YYEKEE (reference sequence). Deletions cut 4 bases from V and 6 bases from J, with 15 bases between. This CDR3 region has 14 residues. CDR3 amino acids: CASSTTGLGDTQYF. CDR3 in DNA: TGTGCCAGCAGCACAACCGGACTGGGCGATACGCAGTATTTT.

The chain is built from TRBV30 and TRBJ1-5; D is possibly TRBD1 (5 bases). CDR1 is GTSNPN, CDR2 SVGIG, per germline (reference sequence). The CDR3 loop spans 14 amino acids. Trimming took 2 bases from V and 0 from J, leaving 8 bases between them. The CDR3 region has the DNA TGTGCCTGGAGTCTGGGACTTAGCAATCAGCCCCAGCATTTT. This gives the protein CAWSLGLSNQPQHF.

The chain is built from TRBV28 and TRBJ2-7; TRBD2 matches at 7 bases. V trimming: 7 bases; J trimming: 0 bases; junction bases outside the gene matches: 9. CDR1 and CDR2 (germline): MDHEN, SYDVKM. CDR3 length: 15 amino acids. CDR3 residues: CASIGIAGSSYEQYF. In DNA, the CDR3 is TGTGCCAGCATTGGGATAGCGGGTTCCTCCTACGAGCAGTACTTC.

The rearrangement joins TRBV18 to TRBJ2-1; TRBD1 is a possible D gene (6 bases). The CDR3 runs 13 residues. Per the germline V gene, CDR1 is KGHSH and CDR2 is LQKENI. V lost 3 bases to trimming and J lost 6 bases, with 9 bases between them. The CDR3 region has the DNA TGTGCCAGCTCACCCTCACAGGGCAATGAGCAGTTCTTC. Translated, it gives CASSPSQGNEQFF.

The V and J genes are TRBV7-9 and TRBJ2-1; D is undetermined. This CDR3 spans 14 amino acids. Trimming removed 5 bases from V and 7 bases from J, with 15 bases in between. Germline V gives CDR1 SEHNR, CDR2 FQNEAQ (reference sequence). The CDR3 spells CASSPGPPENEQFF. The CDR3 bases are TGTGCCAGCAGCCCCGGCCCGCCGGAGAATGAGCAGTTCTTC.

V gene TRBV5-1 combines with J gene TRBJ2-7; D is ambiguous. Trimming took 4 bases from V and 3 from J, leaving 14 bases between them. CDR1 and CDR2 (germline): SGHRS, YFSETQ. The CDR3 loop spans 14 amino acids. Written as DNA, the CDR3 is TGCGCCAGCAGCCCTCTCGGGTCAGACTACGAGCAGTACTTC. Translated, it gives CASSPLGSDYEQYF.

The gene calls are TRBV10-2 and TRBJ1-1; D call uncertain. V dropped 7 bases and J dropped 1 base, with 13 bases sitting between them. The V gene's germline CDR1 is WSHSY and CDR2 SAAADI. CDR3 size: 14 residues. The CDR3 nucleotides read TGCGCCAGCACCGACGAAGGCGGGAACACTGAAGCTTTCTTT. Its protein product is CASTDEGGNTEAFF.